These T cell receptor beta chains were read from a single sample in a study of blood T cell repertoires in COVID-19. Generated by immunoSEQ multiplex PCR, the TCRdb table keeps only in-frame clones and is missing some. This table holds fewer than 300,000 clones, 65% to 90% found once. Input material: peripheral blood. These receptors were obtained from a human donor in a cohort sampled during active COVID-19. Each CDR3 is given with its conserved first and last residue. The order of the fields is clone size, V gene, CDR3 protein. Size is omitted from some rows. Given values are once, few, many or a class for expanded clones.

size: .; V: TRBV9; CDR3: CASSPRGYSGTEAFF
size: .; V: TRBV7-2; CDR3: CASSLEGGSQETQYF
size: .; V: TRBV28; CDR3: CASRRRDRVNSPLHF
size: few; V: TRBV30; CDR3: CAWSPRSGLYSNQPQHF
size: .; V: TRBV27; CDR3: CASNTNSASYDEQYF
size: .; V: TRBV4-2; CDR3: CASSQVPFRDTGELFF
size: .; V: TRBV6-2/TRBV6-3; CDR3: CASSYREKTSDEQYF
size: .; V: TRBV18; CDR3: CASSPGASAFF
size: .; V: TRBV6-6; CDR3: CASSYSPLGYTF
size: .; V: TRBV5-1; CDR3: CASSLGLQGRNTEAFF
size: .; V: TRBV10-2; CDR3: CASSDLASGLVVGEQFF
size: .; V: TRBV18; CDR3: CASSPGLADTGGEQFF
size: .; V: TRBV28; CDR3: CASTSGADTQYF
size: .; V: TRBV6-1; CDR3: CASSVSRGASSYEQYF
size: .; V: TRBV9; CDR3: CASSSLPGTGGDNEQFF
size: .; V: TRBV6-1; CDR3: CASSEEVRGWETQYF
size: .; V: TRBV9; CDR3: CASSVASQGGSYEQYF
size: .; V: TRBV24-1; CDR3: CATSDFGSGGKAFF
size: .; V: TRBV2; CDR3: CASNAGQGAGGELFF
size: .; V: TRBV5-5; CDR3: CASRGGEGGTDTQYF
size: .; V: TRBV12-3/TRBV12-4; CDR3: CASTTGANVLTF
size: .; V: TRBV5-1; CDR3: CASSLERGTNTGELFF
size: .; V: TRBV19; CDR3: CASSILTGKRRQPQHF
size: .; V: TRBV19; CDR3: CASSNTPEGLNEQFF
size: .; V: TRBV5-1; CDR3: CASSSGTGDNPAKNIQYF
size: .; V: TRBV11-2; CDR3: CASSFEGLANVLTF
size: .; V: TRBV24-1; CDR3: CATGQGGGYTF
size: .; V: TRBV6-5; CDR3: CASSRQRVSTEAFF
size: many; V: TRBV6-5; CDR3: CASRRDSSNQPQHF
size: once; V: TRBV5-6; CDR3: CASSSLIQGAPYEQYF
size: once; V: TRBV2; CDR3: CASNNLEAYEQYF
size: .; V: TRBV12-3/TRBV12-4; CDR3: CASSNSYGYTF
size: .; V: TRBV5-1; CDR3: CASSPGSGPRGETQYF
size: .; V: TRBV5-4; CDR3: CASSLRLAGEETQYF
size: once; V: TRBV2; CDR3: CASRELTLAVPADEQFF
size: .; V: TRBV11-2; CDR3: CASSSTGTGSYEQYF
size: .; V: TRBV6-6; CDR3: CASSYSGGYTGELFF
size: .; V: TRBV2; CDR3: CASSPKQGANEQFF
size: once; V: TRBV5-1; CDR3: CASSFTSGRNNEQFF
size: .; V: TRBV28; CDR3: CASVRYSYNSPLHF
size: .; V: TRBV28; CDR3: CASVSPGTEAFF
size: .; V: TRBV6-5; CDR3: CASSQGPRGDAFF
size: .; V: TRBV7-8; CDR3: CASSFRGGSGTEAFF
size: .; V: TRBV5-5; CDR3: CASSLRTANTEAFF
size: .; V: TRBV5-1; CDR3: CASSLVRGADSPLHF
size: .; V: TRBV28; CDR3: CASSETSGSQTQYF
size: few; V: TRBV5-1; CDR3: CASSGTGPYEQYF
size: .; V: TRBV6-5; CDR3: CASIQGTASYGYTF
size: .; V: TRBV18; CDR3: CASSPEANYGYTF
size: .; V: TRBV11-2; CDR3: CASSWGTGGTITQYF
size: .; V: TRBV7-2; CDR3: CASSSMGLAEETQYF
size: .; V: TRBV7-2; CDR3: CASSLRTSFDEQFF
size: .; V: TRBV7-2; CDR3: CASRRAGNTVDEQFF